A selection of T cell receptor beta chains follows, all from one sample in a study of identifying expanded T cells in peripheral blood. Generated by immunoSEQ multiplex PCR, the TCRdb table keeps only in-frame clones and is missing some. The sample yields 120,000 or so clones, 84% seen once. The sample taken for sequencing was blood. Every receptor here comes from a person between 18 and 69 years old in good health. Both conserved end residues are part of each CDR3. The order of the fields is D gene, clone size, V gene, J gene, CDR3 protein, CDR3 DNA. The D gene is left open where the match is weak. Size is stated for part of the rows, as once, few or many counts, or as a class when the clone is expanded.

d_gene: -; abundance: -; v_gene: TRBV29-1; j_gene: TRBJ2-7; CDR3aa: CSVDSPTGYEQYF; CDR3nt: TGCAGCGTGGACAGTCCTACAGGGTACGAGCAGTACTTC
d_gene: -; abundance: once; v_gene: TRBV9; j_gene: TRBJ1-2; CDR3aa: CASSPRAQGVGRQGYTF; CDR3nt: TGTGCCAGCAGCCCACGAGCCCAAGGGGTGGGGAGACAAGGCTACACCTTC
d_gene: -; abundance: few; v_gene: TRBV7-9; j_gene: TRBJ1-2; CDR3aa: CASSQERRVTF; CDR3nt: TGTGCCAGCAGTCAAGAGAGACGGGTCACCTTC
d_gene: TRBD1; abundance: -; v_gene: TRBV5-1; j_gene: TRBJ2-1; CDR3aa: CASSTSLVPGQGPDEQFF; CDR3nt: TGCGCCAGCAGTACTTCCCTAGTCCCGGGACAGGGACCAGATGAGCAGTTCTTC
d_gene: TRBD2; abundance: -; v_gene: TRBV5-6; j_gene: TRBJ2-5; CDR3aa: CASSLVLGLFQETQYF; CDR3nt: TGTGCCAGCAGCTTGGTCTTGGGACTATTCCAAGAGACCCAGTACTTC
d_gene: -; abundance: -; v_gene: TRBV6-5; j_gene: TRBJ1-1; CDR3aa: CASSPGGNTEAFF; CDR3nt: TGTGCCAGCAGCCCGGGGGGGAACACTGAAGCTTTCTTT
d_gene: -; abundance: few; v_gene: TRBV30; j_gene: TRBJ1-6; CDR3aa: CAWSVEGNSPLHF; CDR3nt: TGTGCCTGGAGTGTAGAGGGAAATTCACCCCTCCACTTT
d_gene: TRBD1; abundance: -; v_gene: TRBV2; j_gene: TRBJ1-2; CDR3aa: CASRAQGVYGYTF; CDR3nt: TGTGCCAGCAGGGCGCAGGGGGTCTATGGCTACACCTTC
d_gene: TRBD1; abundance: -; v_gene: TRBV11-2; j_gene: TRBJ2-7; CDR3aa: CASSDPGTGSSYEQYF; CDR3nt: TGTGCCAGCAGCGACCCCGGGACAGGGAGCTCCTACGAGCAGTACTTC
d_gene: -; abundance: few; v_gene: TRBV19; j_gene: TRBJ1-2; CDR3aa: CASFQGRDNYGYTF; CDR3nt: TGTGCCAGTTTTCAGGGGCGGGACAACTATGGCTACACCTTC
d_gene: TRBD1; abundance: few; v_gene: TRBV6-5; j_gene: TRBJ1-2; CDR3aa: CASSEILGTAYTF; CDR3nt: TGTGCCAGCAGTGAAATTTTGGGGACAGCCTACACCTTC
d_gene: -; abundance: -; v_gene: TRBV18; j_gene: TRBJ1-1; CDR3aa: CASSPLRTNTEAFF; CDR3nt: TGTGCCAGCTCACCTTTGAGGACGAACACTGAAGCTTTCTTT
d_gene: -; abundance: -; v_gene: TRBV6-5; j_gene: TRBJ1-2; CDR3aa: CASSRQESNYGYTF; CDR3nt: TGTGCCAGCAGCCGACAGGAGTCTAACTATGGCTACACCTTC
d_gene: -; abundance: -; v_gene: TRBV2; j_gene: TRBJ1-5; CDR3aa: CASSEFSGNQPQHF; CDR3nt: TGTGCCAGCAGTGAATTTTCGGGGAATCAGCCCCAGCATTTT
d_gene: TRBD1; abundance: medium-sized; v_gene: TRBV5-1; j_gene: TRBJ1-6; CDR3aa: CATRRQGAGSPLHF; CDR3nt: TGCGCCACCCGGAGACAGGGGGCTGGGTCACCCCTCCACTTT
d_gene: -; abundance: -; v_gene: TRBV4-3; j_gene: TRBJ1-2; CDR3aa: CASSQVLDSNYGYTF; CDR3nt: TGCGCCAGCAGCCAAGTGCTCGACAGCAACTATGGCTACACCTTC
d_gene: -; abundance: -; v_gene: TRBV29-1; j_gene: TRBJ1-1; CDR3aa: CSVEGGRAPEAFF; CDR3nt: TGCAGCGTTGAAGGGGGGAGGGCTCCTGAAGCTTTCTTT
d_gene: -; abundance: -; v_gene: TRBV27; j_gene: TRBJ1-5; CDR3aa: CASSLFRGNQPQHF; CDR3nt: TGTGCCAGCAGTTTATTCCGAGGCAATCAGCCCCAGCATTTT
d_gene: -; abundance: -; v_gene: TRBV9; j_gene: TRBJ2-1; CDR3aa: CASSGALYNEQFF; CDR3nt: TGTGCCAGCAGCGGGGCCCTTTACAATGAGCAGTTCTTC
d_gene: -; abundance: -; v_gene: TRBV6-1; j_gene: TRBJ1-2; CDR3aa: CASSEPGKRAYGYTF; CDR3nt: TGTGCCAGCAGTGAGCCGGGGAAAAGAGCCTATGGCTACACCTTC
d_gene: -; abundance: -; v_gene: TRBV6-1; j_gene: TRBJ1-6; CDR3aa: CASTLRDLNSPLHF; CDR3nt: TGTGCCAGCACCCTCAGGGATCTGAATTCACCCCTCCACTTT
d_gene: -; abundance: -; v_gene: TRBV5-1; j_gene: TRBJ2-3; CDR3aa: CASSQPADPVSTDTQYF; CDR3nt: TGCGCCAGCAGCCAACCCGCGGACCCAGTCTCCACAGATACGCAGTATTTT
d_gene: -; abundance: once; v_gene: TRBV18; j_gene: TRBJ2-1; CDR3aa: CASSPLSGVGILQFF; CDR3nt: TGTGCCAGCTCACCACTTTCCGGGGTCGGTATCTTGCAGTTCTTC
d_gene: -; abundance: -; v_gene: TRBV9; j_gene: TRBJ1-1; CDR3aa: CASSVRSVNTEAFF; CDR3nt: TGTGCCAGCAGCGTACGGTCCGTAAACACTGAAGCTTTCTTT
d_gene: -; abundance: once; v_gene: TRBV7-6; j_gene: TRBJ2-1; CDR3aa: CASSLAGWSSAYNEQFF; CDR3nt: TGTGCCAGCAGCTTAGCGGGGTGGTCCAGCGCCTACAATGAGCAGTTCTTC
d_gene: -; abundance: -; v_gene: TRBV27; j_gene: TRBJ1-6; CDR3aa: CASAESYNSPLHF; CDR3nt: TGTGCCAGCGCAGAGTCTTATAATTCACCCCTCCACTTT
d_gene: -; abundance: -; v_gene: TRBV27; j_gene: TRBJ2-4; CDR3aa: CASSGIWKNIQYF; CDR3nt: TGTGCCAGCAGTGGGATCTGGAAAAACATTCAGTACTTC
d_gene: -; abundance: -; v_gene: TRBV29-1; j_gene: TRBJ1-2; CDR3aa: CSVEDMAGVKGYTF; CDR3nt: TGCAGCGTTGAAGATATGGCAGGAGTTAAAGGCTACACCTTC
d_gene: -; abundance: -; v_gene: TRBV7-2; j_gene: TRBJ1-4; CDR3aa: CASRTRHTTNEKLFF; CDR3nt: TGTGCCAGCAGAACAAGACACACAACTAATGAAAAACTGTTTTTT
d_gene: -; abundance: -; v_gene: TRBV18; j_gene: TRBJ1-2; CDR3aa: CASSQGSINSYGYTF; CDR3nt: TGTGCCAGCTCCCAAGGATCCATCAATTCCTATGGCTACACCTTC
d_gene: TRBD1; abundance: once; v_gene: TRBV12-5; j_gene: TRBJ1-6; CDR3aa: CASGFTGQGKVSPLHF; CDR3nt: TGTGCTAGTGGTTTCACGGGACAGGGGAAAGTATCACCCCTCCACTTT
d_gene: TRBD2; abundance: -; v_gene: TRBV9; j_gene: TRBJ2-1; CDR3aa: CASSPSGLAGDRSSYNEQFF; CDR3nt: TGTGCCAGCAGCCCCTCAGGACTAGCGGGGGATAGAAGCTCCTACAATGAGCAGTTCTTC
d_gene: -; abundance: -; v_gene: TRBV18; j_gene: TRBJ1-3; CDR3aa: CASSPMEQSGNTIYF; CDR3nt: TGTGCCAGCTCACCGATGGAGCAGTCTGGAAACACCATATATTTT
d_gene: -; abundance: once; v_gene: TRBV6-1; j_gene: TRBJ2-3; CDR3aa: CARILQGAEIDTQYF; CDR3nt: TGTGCCAGGATCCTCCAGGGTGCAGAGATAGATACGCAGTATTTT
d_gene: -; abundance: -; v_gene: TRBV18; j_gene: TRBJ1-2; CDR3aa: CASSPSAGEVYGYTF; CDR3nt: TGTGCCAGCTCACCGTCCGCAGGCGAAGTTTATGGCTACACCTTC
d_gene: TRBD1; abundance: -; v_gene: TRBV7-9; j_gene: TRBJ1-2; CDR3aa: CASSLGQGNYGYTF; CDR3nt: TGTGCCAGCAGCCTGGGACAGGGGAACTATGGCTACACCTTC
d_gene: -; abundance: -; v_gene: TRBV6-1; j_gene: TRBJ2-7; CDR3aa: CASTHTPYEQYF; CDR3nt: TGTGCCAGCACCCACACACCGTACGAGCAGTACTTC
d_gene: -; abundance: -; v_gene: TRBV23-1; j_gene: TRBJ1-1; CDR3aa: CASSDSLLVPEAFF; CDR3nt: TGCGCCAGCAGTGACTCGCTTCTGGTCCCTGAAGCTTTCTTT
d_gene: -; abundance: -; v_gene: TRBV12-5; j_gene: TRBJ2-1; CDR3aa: CASGLLSGLYNEQFF; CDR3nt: TGTGCTAGTGGTTTGCTTAGCGGACTCTACAATGAGCAGTTCTTC
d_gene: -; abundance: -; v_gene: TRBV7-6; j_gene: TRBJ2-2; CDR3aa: CASSLFGKNTGELFF; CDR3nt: TGTGCCAGCAGCTTATTTGGGAAGAACACCGGGGAGCTGTTTTTT
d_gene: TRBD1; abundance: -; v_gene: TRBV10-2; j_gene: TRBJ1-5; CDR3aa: CASSETGTGVNQPQHF; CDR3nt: TGCGCCAGCAGTGAGACCGGGACAGGGGTTAATCAGCCCCAGCATTTT
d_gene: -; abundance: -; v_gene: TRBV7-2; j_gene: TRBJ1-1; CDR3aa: CASSPQYTEAFF; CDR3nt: TGTGCCAGCAGCCCACAGTACACTGAAGCTTTCTTT
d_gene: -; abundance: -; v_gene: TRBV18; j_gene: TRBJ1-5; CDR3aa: CASSSRRDINQPQHF; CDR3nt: TGTGCCAGCTCATCCAGACGGGATATAAATCAGCCCCAGCATTTT
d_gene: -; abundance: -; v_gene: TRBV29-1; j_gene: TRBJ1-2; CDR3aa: CSVDREAYTF; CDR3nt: TGCAGCGTTGACCGGGAGGCCTACACCTTC
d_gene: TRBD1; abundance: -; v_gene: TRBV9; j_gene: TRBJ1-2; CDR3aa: CASSVGGTGAKYGYTF; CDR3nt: TGTGCCAGCAGCGTAGGGGGTACAGGGGCCAAGTATGGCTACACCTTC
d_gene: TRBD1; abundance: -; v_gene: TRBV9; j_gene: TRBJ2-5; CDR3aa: CASSVGQGTDIQETQYF; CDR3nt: TGTGCCAGCAGCGTAGGTCAAGGGACAGACATCCAAGAGACCCAGTACTTC
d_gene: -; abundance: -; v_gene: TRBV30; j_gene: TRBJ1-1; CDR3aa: CAWSKLGGRTEAFF; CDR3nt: TGTGCCTGGAGTAAGTTAGGGGGGCGGACTGAAGCTTTCTTT
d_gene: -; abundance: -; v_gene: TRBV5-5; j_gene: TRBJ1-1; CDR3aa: CASSLVVGGNTEAFF; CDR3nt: TGTGCCAGCAGCTTGGTGGTGGGGGGAAACACTGAAGCTTTCTTT
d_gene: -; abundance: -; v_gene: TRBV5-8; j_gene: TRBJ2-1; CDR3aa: CASSLRPGGQTGYYNEQFF; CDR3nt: TGTGCCAGCAGCCTACGCCCGGGGGGACAGACAGGTTACTACAATGAGCAGTTCTTC